In this sample, the clone carrying this T cell receptor beta chain turned up a few times. Antigen: not known. TCRdb recomputed calls from the 5' RACE reads with MiXCR, one row per CDR3 protein. The table has more than 1.5 million distinct CDR3 sequences, roughly 35% seen once. V lost 5 bases, J lost 8 bases, and 10 bases stayed unmatched. This CDR3 spans 14 amino acids. CDR1 is LNHDA, CDR2 SQIVND, per germline (reference sequence). The record originates from a study of identical twins. Study results and caveats: With monozygotic twins, out-of-frame TCR alpha sharing exceeded what models estimated.

This receptor was obtained from a newborn girl in good health. Sequenced: cord blood. V usage is TRBV19 and J usage is TRBJ1-2; 8 nucleotides align to TRBD1. CDR3 sequence (DNA): TGTGCCAGTAGTTTCTTGGACAGGGAAGAAGGCTACACCTTC. Translation: CASSFLDREEGYTF. The whole variable domain, filled in from reference TRBV19 and TRBJ1-2, reads DGGITQSPKYLFRKEGQNVTLSCEQNLNHDAMYWYRQDPGQGLRLIYYSQIVNDFQKGDIAEGYSVSREKKESFPLTVTSAQKNPTAFYLCASSFLDREEGYTFGSGTRLTVV.